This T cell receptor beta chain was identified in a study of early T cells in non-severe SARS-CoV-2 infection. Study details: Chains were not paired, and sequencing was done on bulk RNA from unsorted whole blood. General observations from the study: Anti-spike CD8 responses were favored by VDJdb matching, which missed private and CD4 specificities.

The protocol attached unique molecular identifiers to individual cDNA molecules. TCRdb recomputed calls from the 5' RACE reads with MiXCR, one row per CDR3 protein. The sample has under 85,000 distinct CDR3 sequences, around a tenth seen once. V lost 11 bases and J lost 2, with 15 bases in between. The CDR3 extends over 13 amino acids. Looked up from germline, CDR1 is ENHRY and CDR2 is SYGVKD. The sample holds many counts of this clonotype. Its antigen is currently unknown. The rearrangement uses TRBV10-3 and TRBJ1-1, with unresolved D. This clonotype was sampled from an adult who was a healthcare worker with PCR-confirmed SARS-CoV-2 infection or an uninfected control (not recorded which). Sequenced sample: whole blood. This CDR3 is CAVTGIANTEAFF. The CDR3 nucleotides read TGTGCCGTCACCGGGATCGCCAACACTGAAGCTTTCTTT.